This TCR beta chain was retrieved from a study of technical replicates of blood from several donors. The V segment lost 3 bases and the J segment 7 bases; nucleotides outside the gene matches: 7. From germline, CDR1 is SGHTA and CDR2 FQGNSA. The CDR3 totals 15 residues. Assay used: immunoSEQ multiplex PCR; TCRdb lists only in-frame clones, some missing. Of about 73,000 clones listed, more than 85% are singletons. The sequencing input was PBMCs. This TCR was sampled from a human donor in good health. Some clones in this sample may be carry-over from other donors' samples. This rearrangement joins TRBV7-2 to TRBJ1-5, with TRBD1 identical over 9 bases. CDR3 nucleotides: TGTGCCAGCAGCTTTACAGGGGGCGCAGGCCAGCCCCAGCATTTT. This encodes CASSFTGGAGQPQHF.